The sequence of this TCR beta chain was determined in a study of cytomegalovirus exposure and HLA in healthy donors. Whole-study results and caveats: Some V segments, including TRBV6-2 and TRBV6-3, were excluded as indistinguishable.

With 60 Vbeta and 13 Jbeta primers, the PCR was carried out. Here immunoSEQ multiplex PCR was the method, and the copy in TCRdb shows in-frame clones only, minus some. The table has about 120,000 clones, about three quarters seen once. On this clone itself: Antigen specificity is unknown.

This CDR3 spans 15 amino acids. V shed 5 bases, J shed 6 bases, and the junction held 11 bases outside the gene matches. Germline V lookup: CDR1 MNHEY, CDR2 SMNVEV (reference sequence). Source material: PBMCs. The sequence derives from a woman aged 55-70 years in good health and CMV-seropositive. The chain carries TRBV27 and TRBJ2-7; 9 bases map to TRBD2. The CDR3 sequence is CASSIYSGSLSEQYF. DNA for the CDR3: TGTGCCAGCAGTATCTATAGCGGGAGCCTAAGCGAGCAGTACTTC.